This T cell receptor (beta chain) was captured in a study of beta chain features in type 1 diabetes. Overall study findings and caveats: Significant though moderate, a shortening of TCRB CDR3s appeared in all four CD4+ subsets of Type 1 diabetes patients. For patients and controls alike, PCR might favor shorter templates to the same degree.

This clone appeared a few times. Its antigen is currently unknown. CDR3 size: 15 residues. CDR1 is SGHNT and CDR2 is YYREEE in the germline V gene (reference sequence). V lost 4 bases, J lost 6 bases, and 6 bases stayed unmatched. The investigators reverse transcribed all of the isolated RNA, so they sequenced expressed TCRB transcripts. Measured with immunoSEQ multiplex PCR; TCRdb has only the in-frame clones, and not every one. This sample has about 52,000 clones, with over 40% found just once. Heparinised blood was drawn once per donor, averaging around 110 mL. This chain links TRBV5-4 with TRBJ2-2, with 10 bases lining up with TRBD1. The sequence came from a man younger than 40 with type 1 diabetes. The sequencing sample was made of Tregs from blood. This chain's CDR3 is CASSPGTGAAGELFF. CDR3 coding DNA: TGTGCCAGCAGCCCCGGGACAGGGGCCGCCGGGGAGCTGTTTTTT.